These T cell receptor beta chains were read from a single sample in a study of OX40 agonist ivuxolimab in advanced cancers. Profiling relied on immunoSEQ multiplex PCR, and the TCRdb table lists in-frame clones only, not all of them. The top ten hold around 19% of the sample, which has approximately 13,000 clones, about 84% seen once. The sample here was CD4+ or CD8+ T cells sorted from blood, taken in a trial of the OX40 agonist ivuxolimab. All receptors derive from an adult with an advanced solid tumor such as melanoma, head and neck, liver or kidney cancer. Each CDR3 is given with its conserved first and last residue. D genes are given only for firm matches. Clone size is shown for a subset of rows, as once, few, many or a class of expanded clone.

.,.,TRBJ2-1,TRBV4-1,CASSQDAGTPVGYNEQFF,TGCGCCAGCAGCCAAGACGCTGGGACTCCCGTTGGCTACAATGAGCAGTTCTTC
.,.,TRBJ2-3,TRBV14,CASSLGENTDTQYF,TGTGCCAGCAGCCTCGGGGAAAATACAGATACGCAGTATTTT
once,.,TRBJ1-2,TRBV4-1,CASSQESNYGYTF,TGCGCCAGCAGCCAGGAAAGTAACTATGGCTACACCTTC
.,TRBD2,TRBJ2-3,TRBV7-8,CASSLQREVLNTQYF,TGTGCCAGCAGCTTGCAGCGGGAGGTTTTGAATACGCAGTATTTT
.,.,TRBJ2-7,TRBV5-1,CASSSMTGGFMGDYEQYF,TGCGCCAGCAGCTCTATGACCGGGGGCTTTATGGGGGACTACGAGCAGTACTTC
.,TRBD1,TRBJ2-7,TRBV9,CASSPMGQGVYEQYF,TGTGCCAGCAGCCCGATGGGACAGGGGGTATACGAGCAGTACTTC
few,TRBD1,TRBJ2-7,TRBV2,CASRGTASDEQYF,TGTGCCAGCAGGGGGACAGCCTCAGACGAGCAGTACTTC
few,.,TRBJ2-7,TRBV4-1,CASSQALGTYEQYF,TGCGCCAGCAGCCAGGCCTTGGGCACCTACGAGCAGTACTTC
.,TRBD1,TRBJ1-4,TRBV27,CASSPGQGPEKLFF,TGTGCCAGCAGTCCGGGACAGGGTCCTGAAAAACTGTTTTTT
.,TRBD1,TRBJ1-5,TRBV9,CASSQGASNQPQHF,TGTGCCAGCAGCCAGGGGGCTTCAAATCAGCCCCAGCATTTT
.,TRBD2,TRBJ2-5,TRBV5-6,CASRKNRLAYETQYF,TGTGCCAGCAGGAAAAATCGACTAGCGTACGAGACCCAGTACTTC
.,TRBD1,TRBJ2-7,TRBV27,CASSKLGTGGPYEQYF,TGTGCCAGCAGTAAACTCGGGACAGGGGGACCCTACGAGCAGTACTTC
few,.,TRBJ1-5,TRBV5-6,CASSLASNQPQHF,TGTGCCAGCAGCTTGGCGAGCAATCAGCCCCAGCATTTT
.,TRBD1,TRBJ1-1,TRBV28,CASRGQRNTEAFF,TGTGCCAGCAGGGGACAGCGAAACACTGAAGCTTTCTTT
.,.,TRBJ2-1,TRBV9,CASSEDSRTNEQFF,TGTGCCAGCAGCGAAGACAGTCGAACCAATGAGCAGTTCTTC
.,.,TRBJ2-3,TRBV9,CASSPSGSTDTQYF,TGTGCCAGCAGCCCCAGCGGCAGCACAGATACGCAGTATTTT
.,.,TRBJ1-4,TRBV18,CASSGIHEKLFF,TGCGCCAGCTCAGGGATTCATGAAAAACTGTTTTTT
.,.,TRBJ2-7,TRBV7-9,CASSSYRDSYEQYF,TGTGCCAGCAGCTCGTACAGGGACTCCTACGAGCAGTACTTC
once,TRBD2,TRBJ2-5,TRBV7-2,CASSLGGGAGGETQYF,TGTGCCAGCAGCTTAGGGGGAGGAGCGGGAGGAGAGACCCAGTACTTC
.,.,TRBJ2-2,TRBV11-3,CASSPQRGVTGELFF,TGTGCCAGCAGCCCCCAGAGGGGAGTGACCGGGGAGCTGTTTTTT
once,.,TRBJ2-7,TRBV9,CASSVDSSTYEQYF,TGTGCCAGCAGCGTAGATAGCTCAACCTACGAGCAGTACTTC
.,TRBD1,TRBJ1-1,TRBV9,CASSVEQGENTEAFF,TGTGCCAGCAGCGTAGAGCAGGGGGAGAACACTGAAGCTTTCTTT
.,.,TRBJ2-1,TRBV4-3,CASSQDPQDFYNEQFF,TGCGCCAGCAGCCAAGATCCCCAGGACTTTTACAATGAGCAGTTCTTC
once,TRBD1,TRBJ2-7,TRBV9,CASSGGQGYSYEQYF,TGTGCCAGCAGCGGCGGACAGGGCTACTCCTACGAGCAGTACTTC
.,TRBD1,TRBJ2-7,TRBV6-1,CASQTGTGGSYEQYF,TGTGCCAGCCAAACCGGGACAGGGGGCTCCTACGAGCAGTACTTC
.,.,TRBJ1-5,TRBV6-5,CASSPQGRVQPQHF,TGTGCCAGCAGCCCACAAGGACGAGTTCAGCCCCAGCATTTT
.,TRBD2,TRBJ2-1,TRBV15,CATSSLRRELNEQFF,TGTGCCACCAGCAGCTTAAGGCGGGAGTTAAATGAGCAGTTCTTC
.,.,TRBJ2-3,TRBV13,CASSSRTVSTDTQYF,TGTGCCAGCAGCTCCAGGACAGTGAGCACAGATACGCAGTATTTT
.,TRBD1,TRBJ2-1,TRBV5-8,CASSFPGQGKWDEQFF,TGTGCCAGCAGCTTCCCGGGACAGGGAAAGTGGGATGAGCAGTTCTTC
.,.,TRBJ1-6,TRBV7-9,CASSLGKGPNSPLHF,TGTGCCAGCAGCTTAGGCAAAGGCCCGAATTCACCCCTCCACTTT
.,.,TRBJ2-5,TRBV7-9,CASSLAPGSQETQYF,TGTGCCAGCAGCTTAGCCCCGGGCAGCCAAGAGACCCAGTACTTC
.,.,TRBJ1-3,TRBV30,CAWSPPGNSGNTIYF,TGTGCCTGGAGCCCCCCAGGGAACTCTGGAAACACCATATATTTT
.,.,TRBJ2-5,TRBV28,CASSSDERVQETQYF,TGTGCCAGCAGTTCCGACGAGAGGGTCCAAGAGACCCAGTACTTC
.,.,TRBJ2-2,TRBV11-2,CASSFQGGELFF,TGTGCCAGCAGCTTTCAGGGGGGGGAGCTGTTTTTT
.,.,TRBJ2-7,TRBV30,CAWKDSELFDEQYF,TGTGCCTGGAAGGACAGCGAACTTTTTGACGAGCAGTACTTC
.,TRBD2,TRBJ2-3,TRBV29-1,CSARLAGAEDTQYF,TGCAGCGCAAGACTAGCGGGAGCGGAAGATACGCAGTATTTT
once,TRBD2,TRBJ2-1,TRBV11-1,CASNPAGEPNEQFF,TGTGCCAGCAATCCAGCGGGAGAACCCAATGAGCAGTTCTTC
.,TRBD2,TRBJ2-7,TRBV7-3,CASSLGLAGYEQYF,TGTGCCAGCAGCTTAGGACTAGCGGGCTACGAGCAGTACTTC
.,.,TRBJ2-3,TRBV7-9,CASSLLSDTQYF,TGTGCCAGCAGCTTACTATCAGATACGCAGTATTTT
.,.,TRBJ2-2,TRBV6-5,CAAGGRGELFF,TGTGCCGCGGGTGGGAGGGGGGAGCTGTTTTTT
.,.,TRBJ2-1,TRBV5-6,CASSPRDSPLGEQFF,TGTGCCAGCAGCCCCCGGGACTCCCCATTGGGGGAGCAGTTCTTC
.,TRBD2,TRBJ2-4,TRBV25-1,CASSGTSVAKNIQYF,TGTGCCAGCAGTGGGACTAGCGTAGCCAAAAACATTCAGTACTTC
few,.,TRBJ2-7,TRBV6-1,CASSVVESGYLYEQYF,TGTGCCAGCAGTGTCGTTGAATCCGGTTACCTCTACGAGCAGTACTTC
.,.,TRBJ2-7,TRBV6-5,CASMGSTYEQYF,TGTGCCAGCATGGGCTCCACCTACGAGCAGTACTTC
once,.,TRBJ2-7,TRBV4-3,CASSQDTRGYEQYF,TGCGCCAGCAGCCAAGACACCAGGGGTTACGAGCAGTACTTC
once,.,TRBJ1-1,TRBV5-1,CASTMLPLTSSSMNTEAFF,TGCGCCAGCACCATGCTACCCTTGACGTCCTCCTCTATGAACACTGAAGCTTTCTTT
.,TRBD2,TRBJ2-2,TRBV7-2,CASSLASSGRGGELFF,TGTGCCAGCAGCTTAGCTTCTAGCGGGAGGGGCGGGGAGCTGTTTTTT
.,TRBD2,TRBJ2-7,TRBV6-9,CASSPSGMYEQYF,TGTGCCAGCAGTCCTAGCGGGATGTACGAGCAGTACTTC
few,.,TRBJ1-2,TRBV7-9,CASSLATTAHTF,TGTGCCAGCAGCTTAGCGACGACCGCCCACACCTTC
.,.,TRBJ2-7,TRBV27,CASCTWSPSYEQYF,TGTGCCAGCTGTACTTGGTCCCCTTCCTACGAGCAGTACTTC
few,.,TRBJ2-7,TRBV7-6,CASSFSRTYEQYF,TGTGCCAGCAGCTTTTCCAGAACTTACGAGCAGTACTTC
.,.,TRBJ2-4,TRBV9,CASSESGQENIQYF,TGTGCCAGCAGCGAATCGGGACAAGAAAACATTCAGTACTTC
.,.,TRBJ2-1,TRBV9,CASSVEGTGEQFF,TGTGCCAGCAGCGTAGAGGGGACCGGTGAGCAGTTCTTC
.,.,TRBJ2-7,TRBV27,CASSRVRDAYEQYF,TGTGCCAGCAGTCGGGTCCGGGATGCCTACGAGCAGTACTTC
.,TRBD1,TRBJ1-4,TRBV30,CAWSRLTGGLREKLFF,TGTGCCTGGAGTCGACTTACAGGGGGCTTGCGAGAAAAACTGTTTTTT